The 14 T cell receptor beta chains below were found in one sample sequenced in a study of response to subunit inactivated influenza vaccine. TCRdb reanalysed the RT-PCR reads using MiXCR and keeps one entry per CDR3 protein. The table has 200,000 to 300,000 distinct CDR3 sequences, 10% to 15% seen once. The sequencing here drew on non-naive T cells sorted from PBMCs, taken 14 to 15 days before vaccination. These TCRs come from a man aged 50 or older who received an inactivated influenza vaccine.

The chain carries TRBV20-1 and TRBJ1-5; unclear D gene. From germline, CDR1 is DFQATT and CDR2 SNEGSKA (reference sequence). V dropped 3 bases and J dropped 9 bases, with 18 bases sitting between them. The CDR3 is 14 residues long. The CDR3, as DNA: TGCAGTGCTAGGCGACTGGCCGCCTTTGGGCCCCAGCATTTT. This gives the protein CSARRLAAFGPQHF.

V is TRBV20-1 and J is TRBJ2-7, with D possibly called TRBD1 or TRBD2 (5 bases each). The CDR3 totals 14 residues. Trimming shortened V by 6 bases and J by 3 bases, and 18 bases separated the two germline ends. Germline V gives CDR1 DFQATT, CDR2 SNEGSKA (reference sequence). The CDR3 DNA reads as TGCAGTGCAAAGACGGGGCTGGGGATCTACGAGCAGTACTTC. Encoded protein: CSAKTGLGIYEQYF.

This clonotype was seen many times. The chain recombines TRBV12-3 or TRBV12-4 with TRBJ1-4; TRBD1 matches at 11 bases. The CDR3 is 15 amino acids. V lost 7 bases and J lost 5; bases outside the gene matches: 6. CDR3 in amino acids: CASTRTGGGNEKLFF. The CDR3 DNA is TGTGCCAGCACCCGGACAGGGGGCGGGAATGAAAAACTGTTTTTT.

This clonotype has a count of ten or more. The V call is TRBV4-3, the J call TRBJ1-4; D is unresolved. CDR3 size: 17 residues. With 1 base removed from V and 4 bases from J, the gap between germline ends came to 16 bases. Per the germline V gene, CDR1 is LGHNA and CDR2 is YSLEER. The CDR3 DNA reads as TGCGCCAGCAGCCAAGCGATACCCCGACGGAATAATGAAAAACTGTTTTTT. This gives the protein CASSQAIPRRNNEKLFF.

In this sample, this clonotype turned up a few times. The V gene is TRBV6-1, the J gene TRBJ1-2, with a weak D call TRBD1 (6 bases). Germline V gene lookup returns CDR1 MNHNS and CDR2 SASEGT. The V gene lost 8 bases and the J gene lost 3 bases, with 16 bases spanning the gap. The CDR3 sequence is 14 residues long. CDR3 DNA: TGTGCCAGCGAGGGGGACGCATTATACTATGGCTACACCTTC. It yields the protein CASEGDALYYGYTF.

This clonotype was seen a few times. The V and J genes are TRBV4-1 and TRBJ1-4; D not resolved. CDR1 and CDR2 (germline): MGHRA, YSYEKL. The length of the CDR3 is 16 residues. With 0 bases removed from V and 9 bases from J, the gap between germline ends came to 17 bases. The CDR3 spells CASSQEWSKEEKKLFF. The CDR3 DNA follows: TGCGCCAGCAGCCAAGAGTGGTCCAAAGAGGAGAAAAAACTGTTTTTT.

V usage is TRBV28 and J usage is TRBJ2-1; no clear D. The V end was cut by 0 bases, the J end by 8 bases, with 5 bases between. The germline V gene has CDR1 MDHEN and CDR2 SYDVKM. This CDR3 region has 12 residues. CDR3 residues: CASSLWGYEQFF. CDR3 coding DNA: TGTGCCAGCAGTTTATGGGGGTATGAGCAGTTCTTC.

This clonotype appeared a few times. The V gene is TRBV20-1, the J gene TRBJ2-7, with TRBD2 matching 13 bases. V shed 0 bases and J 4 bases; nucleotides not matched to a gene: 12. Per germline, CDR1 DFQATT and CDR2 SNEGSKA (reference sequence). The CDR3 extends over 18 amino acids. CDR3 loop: CSARDSSGTSGAPYEQYF. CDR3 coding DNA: TGCAGTGCTAGAGACTCCTCCGGGACTAGCGGGGCCCCTTACGAGCAGTACTTC.

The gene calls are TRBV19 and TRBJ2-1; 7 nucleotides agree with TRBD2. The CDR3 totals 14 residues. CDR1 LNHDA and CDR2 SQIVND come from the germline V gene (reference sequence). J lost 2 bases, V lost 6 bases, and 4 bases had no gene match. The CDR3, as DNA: TGTGCCAGTAGGGAGGGAGGGCCCTACAATGAGCAGTTCTTC. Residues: CASREGGPYNEQFF.

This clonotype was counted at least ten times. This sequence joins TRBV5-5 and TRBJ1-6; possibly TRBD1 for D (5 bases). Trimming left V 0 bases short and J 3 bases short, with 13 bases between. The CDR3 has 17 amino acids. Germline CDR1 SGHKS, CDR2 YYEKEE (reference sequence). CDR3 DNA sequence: TGTGCCAGCAGCTTGGGACAGTCCCCCAACTATAATTCACCCCTCCACTTT. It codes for CASSLGQSPNYNSPLHF.

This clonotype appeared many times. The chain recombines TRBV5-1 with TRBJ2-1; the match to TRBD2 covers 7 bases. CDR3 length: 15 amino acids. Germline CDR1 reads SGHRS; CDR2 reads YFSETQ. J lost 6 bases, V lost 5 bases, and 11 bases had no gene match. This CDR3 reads CASSRVSGVSNEQFF. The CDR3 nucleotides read TGCGCCAGCAGTAGGGTGAGCGGGGTTTCCAATGAGCAGTTCTTC.

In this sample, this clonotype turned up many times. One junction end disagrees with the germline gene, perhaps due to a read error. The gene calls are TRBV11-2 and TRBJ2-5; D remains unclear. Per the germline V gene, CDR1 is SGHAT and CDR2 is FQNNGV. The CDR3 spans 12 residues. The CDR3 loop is CASSLAQETQYF. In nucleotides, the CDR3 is TGCGCCAGCAGCTTGGCCCAAGAGACCCAGTACTTC.

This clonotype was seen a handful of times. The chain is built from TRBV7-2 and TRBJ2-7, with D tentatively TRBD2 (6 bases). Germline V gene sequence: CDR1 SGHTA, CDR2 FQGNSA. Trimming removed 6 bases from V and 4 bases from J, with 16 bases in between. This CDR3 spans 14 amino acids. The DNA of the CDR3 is TGTGCCAGCAGTTCGGGGCGCGGGGATTACGAGCAGTACTTC. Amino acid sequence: CASSSGRGDYEQYF.

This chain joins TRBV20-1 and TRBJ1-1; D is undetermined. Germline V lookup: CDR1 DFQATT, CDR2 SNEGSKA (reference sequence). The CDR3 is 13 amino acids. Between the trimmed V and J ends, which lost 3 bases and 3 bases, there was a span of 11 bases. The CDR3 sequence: CSARTGSHTEAFF. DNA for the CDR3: TGCAGTGCTAGGACCGGCAGCCACACTGAAGCTTTCTTT.